These 7 T cell receptor beta chains originate from one sample sequenced in a study of blood T cell repertoires in COVID-19. Here immunoSEQ multiplex PCR was the method, and the copy in TCRdb shows in-frame clones only, minus some. The profile shows hundreds of thousands of clones, roughly 86% of them singletons. Sample: PBMCs or T cells enriched from blood (not recorded which). The origin of the receptors is a woman aged 18-30 years who had recovered from COVID-19.

The J gene is TRBJ1-1, the V gene TRBV13; tentative D call: TRBD1 (5 bases). CDR1 and CDR2 from the germline V gene are PRHDT and FYEKMQ (reference sequence). Trimming cost V 4 bases and J 3 bases, with 6 bases left between them. The CDR3 sequence is 12 residues long. CDR3 in DNA: TGTGCCAGCAGCTGGGGGGACACTGAAGCTTTCTTT. It yields the protein CASSWGDTEAFF.

The rearrangement links TRBV14 to TRBJ1-1; a weak D match, TRBD1 (5 bases). Germline V lookup: CDR1 SGHDN, CDR2 FVKESK. This CDR3 contains 14 residues. Trimming shortened V by 0 bases and J by 5 bases, and 10 bases separated the two germline ends. CDR3 DNA: TGTGCCAGCAGCCAAGATATGGGGGGGACTGAAGCTTTCTTT. Translating gives CASSQDMGGTEAFF.

The gene calls are TRBV4-2 and TRBJ1-3, with unresolved D. Trimming left V 1 base short and J 5 bases short, with 15 bases between. The CDR3 is 16 amino acids. Per the germline V gene, CDR1 is LGHNA and CDR2 is YNFKEQ. The CDR3 DNA reads as TGTGCCAGCAGCCAAGGAGCGGAAAGCTCCCGAAACACCATATATTTT. This encodes CASSQGAESSRNTIYF.

This chain joins TRBV4-3 and TRBJ1-3; D is uncertain. This CDR3 contains 14 residues. V was pared by 1 base and J by 0 bases, with 4 bases between. The germline CDR1 and CDR2 sequences are LGHNA and YSLEER. CDR3 loop: CASSQVGSGNTIYF. CDR3 nucleotide sequence: TGCGCCAGCAGCCAAGTCGGCTCTGGAAACACCATATATTTT.

The J gene is TRBJ2-3, the V gene TRBV5-4; D remains unclear. The V end lost 4 bases, the J end lost 1 base, and 10 bases lay between the germline ends. Germline CDR1 reads SGHNT; CDR2 reads YYREEE (reference sequence). The length of the CDR3 is 14 residues. CDR3 bases: TGTGCCAGCAGCCTACCATTGGGCACAGATACGCAGTATTTT. It yields the protein CASSLPLGTDTQYF.

The rearrangement joins TRBV7-3 to TRBJ1-3, with 7 bases fitting TRBD1. J lost 4 bases, V lost 0 bases, and 3 bases had no gene match. The CDR3 spans 15 residues. Germline V gene data show CDR1 as SGHTA and CDR2 as FQGTGA. This chain's CDR3 is CASSLTAGGGNTIYF. The CDR3 DNA sequence: TGTGCCAGCAGCTTAACCGCAGGGGGAGGAAACACCATATATTTT.

This clone was seen a single time. The chain recombines TRBV19 with TRBJ2-5; 10 positions agree with TRBD2. CDR1 is LNHDA and CDR2 is SQIVND in the germline V gene (reference sequence). This CDR3 contains 14 residues. The V segment lost 2 bases and the J segment 5 bases; nucleotides outside the gene matches: 2. Written as DNA, the CDR3 is TGTGCCAGTAGTATACTAGCGGGAGCGGAGACCCAGTACTTC. This gives the protein CASSILAGAETQYF.